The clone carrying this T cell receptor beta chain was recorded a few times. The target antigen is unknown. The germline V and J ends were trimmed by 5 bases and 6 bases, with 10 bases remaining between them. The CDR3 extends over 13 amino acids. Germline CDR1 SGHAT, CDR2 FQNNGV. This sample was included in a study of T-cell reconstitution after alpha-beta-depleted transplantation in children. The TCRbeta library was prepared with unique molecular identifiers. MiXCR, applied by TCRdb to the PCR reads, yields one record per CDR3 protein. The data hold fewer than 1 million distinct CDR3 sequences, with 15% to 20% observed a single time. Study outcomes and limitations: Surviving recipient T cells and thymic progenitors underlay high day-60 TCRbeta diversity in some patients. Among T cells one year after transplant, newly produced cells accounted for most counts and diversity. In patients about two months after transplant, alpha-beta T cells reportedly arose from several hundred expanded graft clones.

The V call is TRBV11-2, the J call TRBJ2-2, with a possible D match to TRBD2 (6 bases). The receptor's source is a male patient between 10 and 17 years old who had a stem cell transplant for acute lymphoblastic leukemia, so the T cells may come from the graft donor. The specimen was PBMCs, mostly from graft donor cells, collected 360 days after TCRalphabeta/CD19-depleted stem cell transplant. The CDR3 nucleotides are TGTGCCAGCAGCCGGGAGTTCTCCGGGGAGCTGTTTTTT. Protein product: CASSREFSGELFF.